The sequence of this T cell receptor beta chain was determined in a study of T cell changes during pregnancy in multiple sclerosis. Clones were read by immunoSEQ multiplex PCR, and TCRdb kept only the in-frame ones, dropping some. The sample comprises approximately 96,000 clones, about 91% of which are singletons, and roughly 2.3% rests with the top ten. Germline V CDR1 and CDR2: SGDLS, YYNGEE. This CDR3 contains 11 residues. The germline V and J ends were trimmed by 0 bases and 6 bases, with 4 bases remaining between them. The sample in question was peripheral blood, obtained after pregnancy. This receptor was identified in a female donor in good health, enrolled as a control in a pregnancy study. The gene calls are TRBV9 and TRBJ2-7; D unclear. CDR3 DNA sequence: TGTGCCAGCAGCGTAGCGGGCGAGCAGTACTTC. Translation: CASSVAGEQYF.